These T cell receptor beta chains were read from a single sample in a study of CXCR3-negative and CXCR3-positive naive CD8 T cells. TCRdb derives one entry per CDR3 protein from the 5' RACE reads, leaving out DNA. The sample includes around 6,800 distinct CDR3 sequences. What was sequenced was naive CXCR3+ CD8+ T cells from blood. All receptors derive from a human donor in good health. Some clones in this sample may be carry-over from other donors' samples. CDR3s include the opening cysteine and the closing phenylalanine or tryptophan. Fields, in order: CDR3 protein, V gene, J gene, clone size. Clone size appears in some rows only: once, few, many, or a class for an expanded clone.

CASSFGVEAFF	TRBV12-3/TRBV12-4	TRBJ1-1	medium-sized
CAIPQGGLSYNEQFF	TRBV7-3	TRBJ2-1	.
CSVPGTSRFYNEQFF	TRBV29-1	TRBJ2-1	.
CSARGLAGGIEQYF	TRBV20-1	TRBJ2-7	medium-sized
CASSQDSGQGRSYEQYF	TRBV4-1	TRBJ2-7	medium-sized
CASSPAYKNIQYF	TRBV6-5	TRBJ2-4	medium-sized
CASSFPDNTEAFF	TRBV7-9	TRBJ1-1	medium-sized
CASSLGEARSSGYDEQYF	TRBV7-9	TRBJ2-7	medium-sized
CASSQEGGPSSYEQYF	TRBV4-1	TRBJ2-7	medium-sized
CSVLAGGPSEQFF	TRBV29-1	TRBJ2-1	medium-sized
CSVSSGNRYNEQFF	TRBV29-1	TRBJ2-1	medium-sized
CASSYRAGLAGARADTQYF	TRBV6-2/TRBV6-3	TRBJ2-3	.
CSVWGHVNTEAFF	TRBV29-1	TRBJ1-1	.
CSVDGLAGGHHYNEQFF	TRBV29-1	TRBJ2-1	medium-sized
CASSQVRNEKLFF	TRBV4-1	TRBJ1-4	.
CASSYLLGDRGTEAFF	TRBV6-5	TRBJ1-1	medium-sized
CASSYGQGMGGYTF	TRBV6-5	TRBJ1-2	medium-sized
CASSPTDRAEQFF	TRBV7-3	TRBJ2-1	.
CAHGQGRDTQYF	TRBV2	TRBJ2-3	.
CASSFGLAGYEQYF	TRBV11-3	TRBJ2-7	.
CASRGGDHPAKNIQYF	TRBV7-9	TRBJ2-4	medium-sized
CASSSPWTALGYGYTF	TRBV21-1	TRBJ1-2	medium-sized
CSVEEGTGGTDTQYF	TRBV29-1	TRBJ2-3	medium-sized
CSARMGGETQYF	TRBV20-1	TRBJ2-5	.
CASSLVTGTRTYEQYF	TRBV13	TRBJ2-7	.
CSVSTSGRYNEQFF	TRBV29-1	TRBJ2-1	medium-sized